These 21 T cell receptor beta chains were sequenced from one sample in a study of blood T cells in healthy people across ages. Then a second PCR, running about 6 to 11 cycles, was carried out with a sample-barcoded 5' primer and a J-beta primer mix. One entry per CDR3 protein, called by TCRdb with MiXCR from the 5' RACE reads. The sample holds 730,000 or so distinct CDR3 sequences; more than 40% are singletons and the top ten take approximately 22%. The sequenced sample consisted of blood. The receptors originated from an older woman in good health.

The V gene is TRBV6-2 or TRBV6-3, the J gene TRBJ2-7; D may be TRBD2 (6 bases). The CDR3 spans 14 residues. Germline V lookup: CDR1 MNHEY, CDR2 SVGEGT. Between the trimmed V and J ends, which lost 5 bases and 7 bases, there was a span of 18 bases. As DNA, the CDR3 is TGTGCCAGCAGTAATAAGGACTATACAAATGAGCAGTACTTC. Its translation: CASSNKDYTNEQYF.

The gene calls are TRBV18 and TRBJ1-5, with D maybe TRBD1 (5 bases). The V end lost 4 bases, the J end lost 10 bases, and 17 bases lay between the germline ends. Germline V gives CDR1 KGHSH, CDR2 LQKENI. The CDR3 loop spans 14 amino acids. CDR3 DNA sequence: TGTGCCAGCTCACTGAACAGGCTGGAAAGTCCCCAGCATTTT. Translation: CASSLNRLESPQHF.

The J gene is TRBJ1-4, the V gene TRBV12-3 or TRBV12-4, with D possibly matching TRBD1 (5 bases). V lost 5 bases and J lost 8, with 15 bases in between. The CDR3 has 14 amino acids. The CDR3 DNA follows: TGTGCCAGCAGTAAGACAGCCCAGGAGGAAAAACTGTTTTTT. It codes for CASSKTAQEEKLFF.

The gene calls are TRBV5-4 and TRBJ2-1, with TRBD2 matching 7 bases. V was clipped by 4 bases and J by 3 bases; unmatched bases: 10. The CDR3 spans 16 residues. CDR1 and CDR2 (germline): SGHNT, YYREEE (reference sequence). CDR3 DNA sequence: TGTGCCAGCAGCACCATAGGCACTAGCGTCTACAATGAGCAGTTCTTC. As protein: CASSTIGTSVYNEQFF.

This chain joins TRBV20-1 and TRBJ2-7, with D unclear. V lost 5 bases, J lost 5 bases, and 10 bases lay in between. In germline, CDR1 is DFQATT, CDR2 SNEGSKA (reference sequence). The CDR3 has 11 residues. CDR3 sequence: CSASRSNEQYF. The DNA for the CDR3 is TGCAGTGCTTCAAGGTCAAACGAGCAGTACTTC.

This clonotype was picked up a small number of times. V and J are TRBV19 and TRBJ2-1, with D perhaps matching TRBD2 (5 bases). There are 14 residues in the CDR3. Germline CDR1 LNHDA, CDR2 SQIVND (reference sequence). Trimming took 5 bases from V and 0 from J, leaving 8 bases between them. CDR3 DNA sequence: TGTGCCAGTAGTGGGCGGGTCTCCTACAATGAGCAGTTCTTC. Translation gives CASSGRVSYNEQFF.

CDR3 coding DNA: TGTGCCAGCAGTTTAAGAAGGGGGCGAAGTAATGAAAAACTGTTTTTT. This gives the protein CASSLRRGRSNEKLFF. The chain recombines TRBV27 with TRBJ1-4, with 7 bases matching TRBD1. The J segment lost 4 bases and the V segment lost 2 bases, leaving 7 bases of the junction unmatched. Germline CDR1 MNHEY, CDR2 SMNVEV (reference sequence). The length of the CDR3 is 16 residues.

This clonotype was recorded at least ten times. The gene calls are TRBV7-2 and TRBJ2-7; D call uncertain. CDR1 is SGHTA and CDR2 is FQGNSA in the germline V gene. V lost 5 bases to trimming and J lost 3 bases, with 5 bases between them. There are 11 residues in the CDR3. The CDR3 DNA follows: TGTGCCAGCAGCCCTGACTACGAGCAGTACTTC. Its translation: CASSPDYEQYF.

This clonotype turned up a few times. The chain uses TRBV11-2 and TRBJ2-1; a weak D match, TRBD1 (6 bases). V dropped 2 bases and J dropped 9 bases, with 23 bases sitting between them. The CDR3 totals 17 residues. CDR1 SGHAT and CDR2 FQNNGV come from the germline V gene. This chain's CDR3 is CASSLQQGLTGPGEQFF. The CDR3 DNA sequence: TGTGCCAGCAGCTTACAACAGGGTTTAACGGGGCCGGGTGAGCAGTTCTTC.

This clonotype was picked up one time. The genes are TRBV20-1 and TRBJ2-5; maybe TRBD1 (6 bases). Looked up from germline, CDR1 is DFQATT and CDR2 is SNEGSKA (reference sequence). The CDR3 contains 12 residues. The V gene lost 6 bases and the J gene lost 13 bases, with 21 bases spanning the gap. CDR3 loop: CSAKNAQGPRYF. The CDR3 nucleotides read TGCAGTGCAAAAAACGCTCAGGGGCCCCGGTACTTC.

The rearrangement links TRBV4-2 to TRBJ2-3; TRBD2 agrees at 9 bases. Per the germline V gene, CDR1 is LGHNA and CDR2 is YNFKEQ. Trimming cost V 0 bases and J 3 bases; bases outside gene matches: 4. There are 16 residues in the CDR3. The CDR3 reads CASSQEPSGVTDTQYF. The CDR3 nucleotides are TGTGCCAGCAGCCAAGAGCCTAGCGGGGTTACAGATACGCAGTATTTT.

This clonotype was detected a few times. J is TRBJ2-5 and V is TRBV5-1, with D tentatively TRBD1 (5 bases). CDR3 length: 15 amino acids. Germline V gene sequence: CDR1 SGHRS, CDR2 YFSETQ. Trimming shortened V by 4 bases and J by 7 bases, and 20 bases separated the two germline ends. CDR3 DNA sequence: TGCGCCAGCAGCGTCCTACTCGGACAAGAGAGGACCCAGTACTTC. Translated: CASSVLLGQERTQYF. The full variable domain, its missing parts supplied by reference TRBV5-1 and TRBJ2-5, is KAGVTQTPRYLIKTRGQQVTLSCSPISGHRSVSWYQQTPGQGLQFLFEYFSETQRNKGNFPGRFSGRQFSNSRSEMNVSTLELGDSALYLCASSVLLGQERTQYFGPGTRLLVL.

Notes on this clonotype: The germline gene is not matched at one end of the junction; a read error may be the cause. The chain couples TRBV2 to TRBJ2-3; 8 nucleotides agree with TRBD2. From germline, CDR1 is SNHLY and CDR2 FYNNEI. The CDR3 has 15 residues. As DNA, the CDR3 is TGTGCCAGCAGTGAAACTAGCGGAAACACAGATGCGCAGTATTTT. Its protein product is CASSETSGNTDAQYF.

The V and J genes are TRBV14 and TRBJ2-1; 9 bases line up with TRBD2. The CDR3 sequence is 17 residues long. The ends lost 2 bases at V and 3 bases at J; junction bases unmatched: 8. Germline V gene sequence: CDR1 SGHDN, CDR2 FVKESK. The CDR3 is CASSQRTSGSDYNEQFF. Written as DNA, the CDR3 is TGTGCCAGCAGCCAACGAACTAGCGGGTCCGACTACAATGAGCAGTTCTTC. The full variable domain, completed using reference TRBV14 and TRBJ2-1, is EAGVTQFPSHSVIEKGQTVTLRCDPISGHDNLYWYRRVMGKEIKFLLHFVKESKQDESGMPNNRFLAERTGGTYSTLKVQPAELEDSGVYFCASSQRTSGSDYNEQFFGPGTRLTVL.

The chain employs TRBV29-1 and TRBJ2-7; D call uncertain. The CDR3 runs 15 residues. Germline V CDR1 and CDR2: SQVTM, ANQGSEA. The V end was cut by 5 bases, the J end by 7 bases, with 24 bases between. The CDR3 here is CSVPPGLSSYNEQYF. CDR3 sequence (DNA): TGCAGCGTTCCCCCTGGCCTCAGCTCCTACAATGAGCAGTACTTC.

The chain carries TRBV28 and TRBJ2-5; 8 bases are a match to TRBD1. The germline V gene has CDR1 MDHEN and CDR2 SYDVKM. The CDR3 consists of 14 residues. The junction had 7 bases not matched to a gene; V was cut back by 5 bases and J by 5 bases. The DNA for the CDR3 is TGTGCCAGCAGTGCCGGAGACAGGGGTGAGACCCAGTACTTC. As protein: CASSAGDRGETQYF. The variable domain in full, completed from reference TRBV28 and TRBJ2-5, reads DVKVTQSSRYLVKRTGEKVFLECVQDMDHENMFWYRQDPGLGLRLIYFSYDVKMKEKGDIPEGYSVSREKKERFSLILESASTNQTSMYLCASSAGDRGETQYFGPGTRLLVL.

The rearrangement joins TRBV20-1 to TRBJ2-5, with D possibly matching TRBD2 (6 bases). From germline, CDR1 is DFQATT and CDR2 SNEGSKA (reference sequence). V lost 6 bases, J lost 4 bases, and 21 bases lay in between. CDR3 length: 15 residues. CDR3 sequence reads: CSAPPRRAPPETQYF. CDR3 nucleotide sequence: TGCAGTGCCCCCCCCCGGAGGGCCCCTCCAGAGACCCAGTACTTC.

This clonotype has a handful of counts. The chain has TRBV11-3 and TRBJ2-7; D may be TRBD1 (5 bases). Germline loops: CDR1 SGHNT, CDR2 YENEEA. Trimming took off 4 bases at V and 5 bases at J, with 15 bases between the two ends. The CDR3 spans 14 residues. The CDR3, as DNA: TGTGCCAGCAGCTCCACCGCAGGGTGGGACGAGCAGTACTTC. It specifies CASSSTAGWDEQYF.

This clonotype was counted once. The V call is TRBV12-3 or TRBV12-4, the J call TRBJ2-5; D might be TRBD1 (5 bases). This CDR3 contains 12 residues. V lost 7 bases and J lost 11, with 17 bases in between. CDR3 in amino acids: CASNQGVNEQYF. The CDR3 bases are TGTGCCAGCAATCAGGGTGTAAATGAGCAGTACTTC.

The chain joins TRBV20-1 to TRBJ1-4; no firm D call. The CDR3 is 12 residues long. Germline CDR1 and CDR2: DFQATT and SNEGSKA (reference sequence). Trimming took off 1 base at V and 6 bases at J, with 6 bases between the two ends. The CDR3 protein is CSARVGYEKLFF. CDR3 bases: TGCAGTGCTAGAGTTGGATATGAAAAACTGTTTTTT.

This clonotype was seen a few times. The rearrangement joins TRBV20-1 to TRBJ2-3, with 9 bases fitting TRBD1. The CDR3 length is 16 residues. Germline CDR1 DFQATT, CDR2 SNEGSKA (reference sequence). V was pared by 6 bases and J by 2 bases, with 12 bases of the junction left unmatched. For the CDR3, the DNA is TGCAGTGCAAGTCCCGGGACAGGGACCAACACAGATACGCAGTATTTT. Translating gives CSASPGTGTNTDTQYF.